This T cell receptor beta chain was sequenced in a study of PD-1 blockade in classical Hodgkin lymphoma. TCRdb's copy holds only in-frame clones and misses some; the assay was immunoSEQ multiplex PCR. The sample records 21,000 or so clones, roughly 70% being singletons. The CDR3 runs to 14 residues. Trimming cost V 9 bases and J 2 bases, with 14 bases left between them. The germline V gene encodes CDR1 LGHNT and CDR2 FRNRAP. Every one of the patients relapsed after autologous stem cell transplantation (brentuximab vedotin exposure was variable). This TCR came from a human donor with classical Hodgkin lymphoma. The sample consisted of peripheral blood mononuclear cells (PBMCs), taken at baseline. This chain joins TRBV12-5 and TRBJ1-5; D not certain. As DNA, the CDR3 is TGTGCTAGCAGCGAAATGATGCGCAATCAGCCCCAGCATTTT. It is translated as CASSEMMRNQPQHF.